The entry below describes one TCR beta chain. The antigen remains unidentified. CDR3 size: 12 residues. Trimming left V 4 bases short and J 8 bases short, with 11 bases between. The V gene's germline CDR1 is SGHRS and CDR2 YFSETQ. These data are taken from a study of cytomegalovirus exposure and HLA in healthy donors. The PCR contained 60 Vbeta and 13 Jbeta primers. Per the original methods: In a later analysis, 80 million or so unique TCR beta chains included roughly 11 million shared by two or more donors. TCRdb's copy holds only in-frame clones and misses some; the assay was immunoSEQ multiplex PCR. The D gene and trimming were derived from the DNA, and the V and J assignments and clone size from that table. Of tens of thousands of clones listed, around 78% are singletons. Broader study findings: Among CMV-associated TCR beta chains, most appeared HLA-restricted in a later analysis. Follow-up analysis found HLA locus-dependent TCR association rates, highest for DRB1 and lowest for HLA-C.

Source material: PBMCs. The genes are TRBV5-1 and TRBJ2-3; a weak D match, TRBD2 (6 bases). This TCR was sampled from a man between 45 and 60 years old in good health and CMV-seronegative. This chain's CDR3 is CASSTGGGTQYF. Here the CDR3 DNA reads TGCGCCAGCAGCACCGGGGGAGGTACGCAGTATTTT.